The next 9 T cell receptor beta chains were all read from a single sample in a study of blood T cell repertoires in COVID-19. TCRdb's copy holds only in-frame clones and misses some; the assay was immunoSEQ multiplex PCR. This sample has hundreds of thousands of clones; around 88% occur once, and the top ten carry around 3.3%. The sample taken for sequencing was PBMCs or T cells enriched from blood (not recorded which). Receptor source: a woman in her 40s with acute COVID-19.

This chain joins TRBV13 and TRBJ1-6; perhaps TRBD1 as D (6 bases). V was shortened by 5 bases and J by 9 bases, with 20 bases between the two germline ends. In germline, CDR1 is PRHDT, CDR2 FYEKMQ (reference sequence). CDR3 length equals 16 residues. The CDR3 here is CASSENTGSGGSPLHF. CDR3 in DNA: TGTGCCAGCAGCGAAAATACAGGGTCGGGAGGTTCACCCCTCCACTTT.

V and J are TRBV6-5 and TRBJ1-1; possibly TRBD1 for D (6 bases). From germline, CDR1 is MNHEY and CDR2 SVGAGI. The CDR3 contains 11 residues. V shed 6 bases and J shed 4 bases, with 6 bases lying between them. The CDR3 loop is CASRTGTEAFF. The CDR3 DNA reads as TGTGCCAGCAGGACAGGCACTGAAGCTTTCTTT.

The chain recombines TRBV18 with TRBJ1-3, with a possible D match to TRBD1 (5 bases). From germline, CDR1 is KGHSH and CDR2 LQKENI. The germline V and J ends were trimmed by 3 bases and 0 bases, with 12 bases remaining between them. The CDR3 has 16 residues. The CDR3 reads CASSPTGGVSGNTIYF. CDR3 nucleotide sequence: TGTGCCAGCTCACCTACCGGGGGGGTCTCTGGAAACACCATATATTTT.

The chain couples TRBV4-1 to TRBJ1-1, with a tentative D call TRBD1 (6 bases). CDR1 is MGHRA and CDR2 is YSYEKL in the germline V gene. This CDR3 spans 16 amino acids. V was clipped by 0 bases and J by 4 bases, with 15 bases between them. The DNA of the CDR3 is TGCGCCAGCAGCCAAGACCAGGGGTTTCTCAGCACTGAAGCTTTCTTT. Encoded protein: CASSQDQGFLSTEAFF.

This rearrangement joins TRBV29-1 to TRBJ1-2, with D perhaps matching TRBD1 (6 bases). From germline, CDR1 is SQVTM and CDR2 ANQGSEA. The ends were cut back, 0 bases at V and 6 bases at J, with 14 bases in the middle. This CDR3 has 14 residues. CDR3 in amino acids: CSVEDPGGVDGYTF. The CDR3 bases are TGCAGCGTTGAAGATCCGGGGGGCGTAGATGGCTACACCTTC.

The gene calls are TRBV7-6 and TRBJ2-3; 9 positions agree with TRBD2. Germline V gene lookup returns CDR1 SGHVS and CDR2 FNYEAQ. Trimming at V came to 5 bases and at J to 3 bases, leaving 9 bases not matched to a gene. The CDR3 covers 16 residues. This CDR3 is CASSRFSGSGTDTQYF. CDR3 nucleotides: TGTGCCAGCAGCCGATTTAGCGGGAGCGGTACAGATACGCAGTATTTT.

This clone showed up just a few times. This chain joins TRBV4-2 and TRBJ2-3, with 15 bases fitting TRBD2. J lost 5 bases, V lost 0 bases, and 9 bases had no gene match. CDR3 length: 19 amino acids. Germline CDR1 is LGHNA and CDR2 is YNFKEQ. The CDR3 DNA is TGTGCCAGCAGCCAAGAGAGGACTAGCGGGAGGGTCAGAGGAGATACGCAGTATTTT. The encoded protein is CASSQERTSGRVRGDTQYF.

The chain is built from TRBV5-1 and TRBJ2-3; D might be TRBD2 (6 bases). Trimming took 1 base from V and 1 from J, leaving 16 bases between them. The CDR3 runs 17 residues. Per the germline V gene, CDR1 is SGHRS and CDR2 is YFSETQ. This chain's CDR3 is CASSLFGTLARTDTQYF. The CDR3 DNA sequence: TGCGCCAGCAGCTTGTTCGGGACGCTAGCGCGCACAGATACGCAGTATTTT.

Here the CDR3 reads CASLLGRWDNEQFF. The DNA for the CDR3 is TGTGCCAGCCTCCTGGGGAGGTGGGACAATGAGCAGTTCTTC. This chain joins TRBV12-1 and TRBJ2-1; the table's D call, TRBD2, was not checked against the DNA. TRBV12-1 is classified as a pseudogene. CDR3 length equals 14 residues.